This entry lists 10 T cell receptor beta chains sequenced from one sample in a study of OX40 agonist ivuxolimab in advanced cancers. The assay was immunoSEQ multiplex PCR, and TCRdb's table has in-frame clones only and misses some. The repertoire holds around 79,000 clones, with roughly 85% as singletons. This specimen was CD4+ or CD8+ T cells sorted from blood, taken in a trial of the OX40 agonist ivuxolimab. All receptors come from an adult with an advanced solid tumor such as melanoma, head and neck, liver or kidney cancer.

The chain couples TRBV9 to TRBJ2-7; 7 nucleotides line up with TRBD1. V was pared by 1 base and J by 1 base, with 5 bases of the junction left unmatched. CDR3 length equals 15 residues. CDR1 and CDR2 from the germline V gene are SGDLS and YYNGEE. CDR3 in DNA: TGTGCCAGCAGCGTAAGTCCGGACAGGTCCTACGAGCAGTACTTC. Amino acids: CASSVSPDRSYEQYF. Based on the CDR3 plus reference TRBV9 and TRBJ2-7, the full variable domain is DSGVTQTPKHLITATGQRVTLRCSPRSGDLSVYWYQQSLDQGLQFLIQYYNGEERAKGNILERFSAQQFPDLHSELNLSSLELGDSALYFCASSVSPDRSYEQYFGPGTRLTVT.

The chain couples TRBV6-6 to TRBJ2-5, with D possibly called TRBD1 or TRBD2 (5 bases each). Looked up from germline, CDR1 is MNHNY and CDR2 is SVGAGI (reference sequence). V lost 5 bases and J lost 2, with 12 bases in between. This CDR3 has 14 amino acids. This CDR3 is CASSRGRGQETQYF. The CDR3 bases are TGTGCCAGCAGTAGGGGACGGGGACAAGAGACCCAGTACTTC.

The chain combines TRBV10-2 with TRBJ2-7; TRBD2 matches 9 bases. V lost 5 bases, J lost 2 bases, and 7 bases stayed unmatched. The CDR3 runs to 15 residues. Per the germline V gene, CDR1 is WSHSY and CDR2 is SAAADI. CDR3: CASSKLAGAAYEQYF. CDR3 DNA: TGCGCCAGCAGTAAATTAGCGGGGGCAGCCTACGAGCAGTACTTC.

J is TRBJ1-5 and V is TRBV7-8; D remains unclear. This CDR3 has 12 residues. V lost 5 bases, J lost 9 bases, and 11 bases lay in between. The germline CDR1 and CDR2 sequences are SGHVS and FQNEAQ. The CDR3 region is CASSLPPGPQHF. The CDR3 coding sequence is TGTGCCAGCAGCCTCCCTCCTGGGCCCCAGCATTTT. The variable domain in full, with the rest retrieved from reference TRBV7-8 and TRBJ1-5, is GAGVSQSPRYKVAKRGQDVALRCDPISGHVSLFWYQQALGQGPEFLTYFQNEAQLDKSGLPSDRFFAERPEGSVSTLKIQRTQQEDSAVYLCASSLPPGPQHFGDGTRLSIL.

The CDR3 loop reads CAISGGGAADTQYF. For the CDR3, the DNA is TGTGCCATCAGCGGCGGGGGGGCGGCAGATACGCAGTATTTT. The rearrangement links TRBV10-3 to TRBJ2-3, with 9 bases aligning to TRBD2. Trimming removed 6 bases from V and 4 bases from J; junction bases left unmatched: 5. CDR3 length equals 14 residues. CDR1 ENHRY and CDR2 SYGVKD come from the germline V gene.

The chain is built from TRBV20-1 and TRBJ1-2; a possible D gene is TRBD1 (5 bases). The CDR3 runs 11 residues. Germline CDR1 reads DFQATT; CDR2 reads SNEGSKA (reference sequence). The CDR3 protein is CRGVGGDGYTF. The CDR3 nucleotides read TGCAGGGGCGTGGGGGGAGATGGCTACACCTTC.

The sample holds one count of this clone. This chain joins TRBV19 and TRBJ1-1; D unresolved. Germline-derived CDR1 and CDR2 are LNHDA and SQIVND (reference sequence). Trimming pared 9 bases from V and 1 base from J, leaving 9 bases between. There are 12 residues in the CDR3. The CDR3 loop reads CASATENTEAFF. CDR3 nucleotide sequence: TGTGCCAGCGCAACGGAGAACACTGAAGCTTTCTTT. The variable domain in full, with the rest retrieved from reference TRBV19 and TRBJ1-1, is DGGITQSPKYLFRKEGQNVTLSCEQNLNHDAMYWYRQDPGQGLRLIYYSQIVNDFQKGDIAEGYSVSREKKESFPLTVTSAQKNPTAFYLCASATENTEAFFGQGTRLTVV.

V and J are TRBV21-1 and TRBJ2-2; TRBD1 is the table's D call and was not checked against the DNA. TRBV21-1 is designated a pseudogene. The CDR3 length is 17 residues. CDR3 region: CASRQPTGGADTGELFF. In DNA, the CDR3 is TGTGCCAGCAGGCAACCCACAGGGGGCGCGGACACCGGGGAGCTGTTTTTT.

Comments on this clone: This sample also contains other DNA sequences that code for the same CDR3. The CDR3 nucleotides are TGTGCCAGCAGCGTAGGGGAGCGGGGGGGCCTCCAAGAGACCCAGTACTTC. It is translated as CASSVGERGGLQETQYF. This chain connects TRBV9 to TRBJ2-5; 10 bases are a match to TRBD2. The length of the CDR3 is 17 residues. V shed 0 bases, J shed 1 base, and the junction held 6 bases outside the gene matches. The V gene's germline CDR1 is SGDLS and CDR2 YYNGEE. Variable domain in full (rest from reference TRBV9 and TRBJ2-5): DSGVTQTPKHLITATGQRVTLRCSPRSGDLSVYWYQQSLDQGLQFLIQYYNGEERAKGNILERFSAQQFPDLHSELNLSSLELGDSALYFCASSVGERGGLQETQYFGPGTRLLVL.

This CDR3 is CASSEDFTSGGYTDTQYF. DNA of the CDR3: TGTGCCAGCAGTGAAGACTTTACTAGCGGGGGGTACACAGATACGCAGTATTTT. The chain employs TRBV6-1 and TRBJ2-3; 12 bases are a match to TRBD2. V lost 1 base to trimming and J lost 2 bases; unmatched junction nucleotides: 7. The CDR3 has 18 amino acids. The germline CDR1 and CDR2 sequences are MNHNS and SASEGT.